This T cell receptor beta chain was sequenced in a study of blood T cell repertoires in COVID-19. In the original analysis: Amplifying reference gene primers gave estimates of nucleated cell counts. Method: immunoSEQ multiplex PCR; TCRdb's copy keeps in-frame clones and lacks some. Clonal size and the V and J genes are those of that table, whereas D and trimming came from the DNA. This sample has 190,000 or so clones, with 75% to 90% found just once. Individuals aged 18 to 89 years were recruited from 24 US areas. CDR3 length equals 11 residues. V was cut by 7 bases and J by 5 bases, with 5 bases left in between. Germline lookup yields CDR1 MRHNA and CDR2 SNTAGT.

The source is a man aged 35 to 55 who had recovered from COVID-19. This sequence joins TRBV6-4 and TRBJ1-4, with unresolved D. Input material: PBMCs or T cells enriched from blood (not recorded which). CDR3 region: CASTSNEKLFF. The DNA for the CDR3 is TGTGCCAGCACCTCGAATGAAAAACTGTTTTTT.